This T cell receptor (beta chain) stems from a study of blood T cell repertoires in COVID-19. Study in general: Donors in the United States, Italy and Spain gave samples during acute or convalescent COVID-19.

Data came from immunoSEQ multiplex PCR; TCRdb stores just in-frame clones and leaves some out. The table has 200,000 to 250,000 clones, 80% seen once. This clone has just one count. Material for sequencing was peripheral blood. The sequence came from a woman in her seventies with acute or convalescent COVID-19.

The DNA of the CDR3 is TGTGCCAGCAGTTTATCAGCCTTATCCACAGATACGCAGTATTTT. Encoded protein: CASSLSALSTDTQYF. This chain connects TRBV27 to TRBJ2-3; D gene unclear. The CDR3 runs 15 residues. V was trimmed by 0 bases and J by 2 bases, leaving 9 bases between them. In germline, CDR1 is MNHEY, CDR2 SMNVEV (reference sequence).